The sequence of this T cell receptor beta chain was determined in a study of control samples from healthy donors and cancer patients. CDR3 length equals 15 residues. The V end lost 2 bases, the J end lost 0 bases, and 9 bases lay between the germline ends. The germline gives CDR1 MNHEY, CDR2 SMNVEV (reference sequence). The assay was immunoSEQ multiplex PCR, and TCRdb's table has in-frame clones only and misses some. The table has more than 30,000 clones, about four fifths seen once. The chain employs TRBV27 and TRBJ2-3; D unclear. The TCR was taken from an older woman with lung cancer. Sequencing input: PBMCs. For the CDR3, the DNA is TGTGCCAGCAGTTTACGGAGATCTAGCACAGATACGCAGTATTTT. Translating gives CASSLRRSSTDTQYF.